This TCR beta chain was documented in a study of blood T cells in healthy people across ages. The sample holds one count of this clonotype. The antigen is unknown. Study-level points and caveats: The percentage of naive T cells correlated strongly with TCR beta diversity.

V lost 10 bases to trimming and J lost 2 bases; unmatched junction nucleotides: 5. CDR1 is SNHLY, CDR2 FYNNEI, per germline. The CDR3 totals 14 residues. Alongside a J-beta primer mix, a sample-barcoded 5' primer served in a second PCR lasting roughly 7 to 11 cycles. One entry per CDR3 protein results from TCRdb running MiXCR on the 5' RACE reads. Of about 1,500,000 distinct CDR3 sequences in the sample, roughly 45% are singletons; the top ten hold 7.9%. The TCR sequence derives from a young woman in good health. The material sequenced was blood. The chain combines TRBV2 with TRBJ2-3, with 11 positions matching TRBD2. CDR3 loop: CATGLAGLTDTQYF. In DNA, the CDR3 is TGTGCCACAGGACTAGCGGGCCTCACAGATACGCAGTATTTT.